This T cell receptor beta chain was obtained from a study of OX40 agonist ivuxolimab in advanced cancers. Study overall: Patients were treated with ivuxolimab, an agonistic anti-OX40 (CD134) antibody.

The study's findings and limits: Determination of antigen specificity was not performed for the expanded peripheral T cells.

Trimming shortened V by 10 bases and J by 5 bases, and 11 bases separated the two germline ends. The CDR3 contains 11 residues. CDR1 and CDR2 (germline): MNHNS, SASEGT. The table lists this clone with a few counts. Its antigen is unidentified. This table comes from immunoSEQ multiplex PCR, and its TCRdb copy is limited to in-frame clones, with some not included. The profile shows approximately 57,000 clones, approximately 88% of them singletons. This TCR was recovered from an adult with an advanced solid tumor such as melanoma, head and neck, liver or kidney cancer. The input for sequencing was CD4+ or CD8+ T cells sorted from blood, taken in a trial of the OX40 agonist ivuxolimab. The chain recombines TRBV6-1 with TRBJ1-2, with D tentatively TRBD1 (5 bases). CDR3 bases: TGTGCCACCCTGTGGGGGTATGGCTACACCTTC. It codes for CATLWGYGYTF.